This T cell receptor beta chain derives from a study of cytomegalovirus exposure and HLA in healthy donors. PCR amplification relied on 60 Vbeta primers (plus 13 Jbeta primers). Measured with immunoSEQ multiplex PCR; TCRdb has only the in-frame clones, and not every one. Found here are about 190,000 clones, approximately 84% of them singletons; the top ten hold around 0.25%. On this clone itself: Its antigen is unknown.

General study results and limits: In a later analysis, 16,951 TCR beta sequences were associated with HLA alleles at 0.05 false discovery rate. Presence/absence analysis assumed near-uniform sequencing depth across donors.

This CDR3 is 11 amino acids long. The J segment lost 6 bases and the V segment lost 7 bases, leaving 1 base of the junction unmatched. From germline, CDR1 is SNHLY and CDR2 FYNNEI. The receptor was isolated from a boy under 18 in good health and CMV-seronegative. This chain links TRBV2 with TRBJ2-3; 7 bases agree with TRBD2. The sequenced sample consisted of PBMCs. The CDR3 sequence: CASTGRDTQYF. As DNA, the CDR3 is TGTGCCAGCACCGGGAGGGATACGCAGTATTTT.